Sequencing of this T cell receptor (beta chain) was carried out in a study of cytomegalovirus exposure and HLA in healthy donors. This clone was seen only a few times. The antigen is not known. PCR primers comprised 60 Vbeta and 13 Jbeta primers. Data came from immunoSEQ multiplex PCR; TCRdb stores just in-frame clones and leaves some out. The table shows roughly 240,000 clones, with 82% occurring only once. The V segment lost 0 bases and the J segment 5 bases; nucleotides outside the gene matches: 4. This CDR3 has 15 amino acids. Germline-derived CDR1 and CDR2 are SGHTS and YDEGEE. Overall study findings and caveats: A later examination showed that TCR association rates differed by HLA locus, with DRB1 most and HLA-C fewest. CMV serostatus stood as the only immune exposure information on hand.

This sequence was found in a woman between 35 and 50 years old in good health and CMV-seropositive. The sequenced sample was PBMCs. V usage is TRBV5-8 and J usage is TRBJ1-3, with 8 bases identical to TRBD1. CDR3 coding DNA: TGTGCCAGCAGCTTGGTCGGACAGGGACGAAACACCATATATTTT. Its protein product is CASSLVGQGRNTIYF.